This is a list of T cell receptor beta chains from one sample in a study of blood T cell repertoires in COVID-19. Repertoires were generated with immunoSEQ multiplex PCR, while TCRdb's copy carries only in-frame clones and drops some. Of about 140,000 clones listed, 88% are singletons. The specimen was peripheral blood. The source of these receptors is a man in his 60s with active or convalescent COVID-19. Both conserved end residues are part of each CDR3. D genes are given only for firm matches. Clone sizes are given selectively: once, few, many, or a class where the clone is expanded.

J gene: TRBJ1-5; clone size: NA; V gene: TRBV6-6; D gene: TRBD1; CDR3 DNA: TGTGCCAGCAGTCCCTGGAGGGCTAACAGGGGTCTCACCAATCAGCCCCAGCATTTT; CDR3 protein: CASSPWRANRGLTNQPQHF
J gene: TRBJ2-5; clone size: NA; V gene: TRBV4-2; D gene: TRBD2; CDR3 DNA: TGTGCCAGCAGCCAAGGAATTAAGAGCGGGAGCCGACAAGAGACCCAGTACTTC; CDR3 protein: CASSQGIKSGSRQETQYF
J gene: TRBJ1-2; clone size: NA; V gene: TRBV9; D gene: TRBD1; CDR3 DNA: TGTGCCAGCAGCGCAAACCCAGGGGGCGCGGGCTATGGCTACACCTTC; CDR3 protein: CASSANPGGAGYGYTF
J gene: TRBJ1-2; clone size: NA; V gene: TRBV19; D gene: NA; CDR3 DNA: TGTGCCAGTCGACCCAGGGGTTACGACTATGGCTACACCTTC; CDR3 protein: CASRPRGYDYGYTF
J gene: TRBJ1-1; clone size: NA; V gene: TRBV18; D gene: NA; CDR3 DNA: TGTGCCAGCTCACCACCGTCCCTGGCCACTGAAGCTTTCTTT; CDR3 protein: CASSPPSLATEAFF
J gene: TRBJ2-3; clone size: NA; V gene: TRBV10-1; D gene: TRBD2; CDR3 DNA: TGCGCCAGCAGTGCCCTAGCGGGAGATTCTGTCACAGATACGCAGTATTTT; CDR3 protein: CASSALAGDSVTDTQYF
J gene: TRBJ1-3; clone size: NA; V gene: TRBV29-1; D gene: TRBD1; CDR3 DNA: TGCAGCCCCGGGGACAGGGGGAGAATAGGCTCTGGAAACACCATATATTTT; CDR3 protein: CSPGDRGRIGSGNTIYF
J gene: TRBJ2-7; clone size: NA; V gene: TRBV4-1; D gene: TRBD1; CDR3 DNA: TGCGCCAGCAGCCACCCAGCAATCGGGACAGGACTACGCGAGCAGTACTTC; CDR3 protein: CASSHPAIGTGLREQYF
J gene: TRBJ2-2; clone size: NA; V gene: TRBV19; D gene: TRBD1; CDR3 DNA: TGTGCCAGTAGTAGGGACAGGGGGAACACCGGGGAGCTGTTTTTT; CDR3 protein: CASSRDRGNTGELFF
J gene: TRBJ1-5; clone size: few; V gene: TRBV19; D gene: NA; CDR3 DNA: TGTGCCAGTAGTATGGCAGGGATGCAGCCCCAGCATTTT; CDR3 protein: CASSMAGMQPQHF
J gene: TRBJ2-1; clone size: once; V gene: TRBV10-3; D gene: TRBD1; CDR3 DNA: TGTGCCATCTCAACCGGGACAGGGGAGATCAATGAGCAGTTCTTC; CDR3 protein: CAISTGTGEINEQFF
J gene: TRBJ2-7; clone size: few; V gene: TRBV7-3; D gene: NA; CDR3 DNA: TGTGCCAGCAGCTTATATTCCGGTGGCGGTCGGGAGCAGTACTTC; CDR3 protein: CASSLYSGGGREQYF
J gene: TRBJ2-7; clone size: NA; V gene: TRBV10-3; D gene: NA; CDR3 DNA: TGTGCCATCAGCTCTCAGACTAGTCCCTACGAGCAGTACTTC; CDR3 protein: CAISSQTSPYEQYF
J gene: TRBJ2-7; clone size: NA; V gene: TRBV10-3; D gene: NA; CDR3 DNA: TGTGCCATCAGTGAAAACAACTACGAGCAGTACTTC; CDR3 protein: CAISENNYEQYF
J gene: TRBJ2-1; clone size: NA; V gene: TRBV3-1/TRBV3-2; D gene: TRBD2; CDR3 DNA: TGTGCCAGCAGCCAACGGACTAGCGTGGGCAATGAGCAGTTCTTC; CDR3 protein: CASSQRTSVGNEQFF
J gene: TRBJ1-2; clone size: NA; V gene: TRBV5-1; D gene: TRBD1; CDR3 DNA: TGCGCCAGCAGCGAACAGGGGGCGCGAGATGGCTACACCTTC; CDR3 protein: CASSEQGARDGYTF
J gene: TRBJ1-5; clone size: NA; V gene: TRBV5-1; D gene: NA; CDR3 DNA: TGCGCCAGCAGCTCGGACGGGGTTGGCAATCAGCCCCAGCATTTT; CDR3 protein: CASSSDGVGNQPQHF
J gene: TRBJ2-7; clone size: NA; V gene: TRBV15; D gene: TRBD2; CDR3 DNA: TGTGCCACCAGCAGGAGGACTAGCGGGCGCTACGAGCAGTACTTC; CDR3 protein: CATSRRTSGRYEQYF
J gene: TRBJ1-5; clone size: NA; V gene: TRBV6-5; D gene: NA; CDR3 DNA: TGTGCCAGCAGTAGCCTACAGAACCAGCCCCAGCATTTT; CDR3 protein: CASSSLQNQPQHF
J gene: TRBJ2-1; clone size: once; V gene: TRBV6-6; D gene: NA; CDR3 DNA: TGTGCCAGCAGCCCCGGAGGGTCGGGCCACAATGAGCAGTTCTTC; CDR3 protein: CASSPGGSGHNEQFF
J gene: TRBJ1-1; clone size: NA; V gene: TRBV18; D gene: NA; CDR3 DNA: TGTGCCAGCTCACCAGACATCTCGAACACTGAAGCTTTCTTT; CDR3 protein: CASSPDISNTEAFF
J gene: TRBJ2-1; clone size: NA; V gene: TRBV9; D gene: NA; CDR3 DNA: TGTGCCAGCAGCGTAGGGGCGTCTTCCTACAATGAGCAGTTCTTC; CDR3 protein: CASSVGASSYNEQFF
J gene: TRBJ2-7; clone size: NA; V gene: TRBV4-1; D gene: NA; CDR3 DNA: TGCGCCAGCAGCCAAGCAGCTAGCGCATACGAGCAGTACTTC; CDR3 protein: CASSQAASAYEQYF
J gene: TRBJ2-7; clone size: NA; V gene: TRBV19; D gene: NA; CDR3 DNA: TGTGCCAGTAGTATCGGGGGGGGACAGACCTACGAGCAGTACTTC; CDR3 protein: CASSIGGGQTYEQYF
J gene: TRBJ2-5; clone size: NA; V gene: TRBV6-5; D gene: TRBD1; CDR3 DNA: TGTGCCAGCAGTCACTCTTCAGGGGGAGAGACCCAGTACTTC; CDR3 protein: CASSHSSGGETQYF
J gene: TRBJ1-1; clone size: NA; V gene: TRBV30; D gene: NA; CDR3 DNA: TGTGCCTGGAGTCCCCTAAGGAACACTGAAGCTTTCTTT; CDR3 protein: CAWSPLRNTEAFF
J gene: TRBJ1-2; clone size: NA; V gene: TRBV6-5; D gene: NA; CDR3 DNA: TGTGCCAGCAGCTACGACGGCAGGCGAGGCTACACCTTC; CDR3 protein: CASSYDGRRGYTF
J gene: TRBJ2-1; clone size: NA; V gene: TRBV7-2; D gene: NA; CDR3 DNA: TGTGCCAGCAGAACGGACTCGAGCTCCTACAATGAGCAGTTCTTC; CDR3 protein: CASRTDSSSYNEQFF
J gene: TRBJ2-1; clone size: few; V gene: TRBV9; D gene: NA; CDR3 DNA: TGTGCCAGCAGCGTAGAAGCTTTCCTAGGCAATGAGCAGTTCTTC; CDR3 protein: CASSVEAFLGNEQFF